Each of the 8 T cell receptor beta chains below was sequenced from the same sample in a study of blood T cell repertoires in COVID-19. Method: immunoSEQ multiplex PCR; TCRdb's copy keeps in-frame clones and lacks some. This repertoire shows under 250,000 clones, 85% found once; its top ten account for around 9.8%. The sample was PBMCs or T cells enriched from blood (not recorded which). These receptors were obtained from a woman in her forties or fifties with acute COVID-19.

The V and J genes are TRBV25-1 and TRBJ2-3; 10 nucleotides agree with TRBD2. This CDR3 region has 17 residues. With V trimmed by 4 bases and J by 6 bases, 13 bases remained unmatched. CDR1 is MGHDK, CDR2 SYGVNS, per germline. DNA for the CDR3: TGTGCCAGCAGTGGTTACGACAGCGGGGGGGCCGTGGATACGCAGTATTTT. As protein: CASSGYDSGGAVDTQYF.

The rearrangement uses TRBV7-2 and TRBJ2-3, with 7 bases fitting TRBD2. V gave up 5 bases and J gave up 2 bases; unmatched junction bases: 4. Germline lookup yields CDR1 SGHTA and CDR2 FQGNSA. CDR3 length: 14 amino acids. CDR3 region: CASSPGGITDTQYF. The CDR3 DNA follows: TGTGCCAGCAGCCCCGGGGGGATCACAGATACGCAGTATTTT. Combining the CDR3 with reference TRBV7-2 and TRBJ2-3 gives the whole variable domain GAGVSQSPSNKVTEKGKDVELRCDPISGHTALYWYRQSLGQGLEFLIYFQGNSAPDKSGLPSDRFSAERTGGSVSTLTIQRTQQEDSAVYLCASSPGGITDTQYFGPGTRLTVL.

The chain has TRBV7-2 and TRBJ1-2; D might be TRBD1 (6 bases). Germline CDR1 SGHTA, CDR2 FQGNSA. The CDR3 covers 15 residues. V was pared by 5 bases and J by 6 bases, with 19 bases between. This chain's CDR3 is CASSPAAWGPDGYTF. The CDR3 DNA is TGTGCCAGCAGCCCCGCGGCCTGGGGGCCGGATGGCTACACCTTC.

CDR3 DNA sequence: TGTGCCAGCAGCTCCATCCGGTCCTCTGGAAACACCATATATTTT. It yields the protein CASSSIRSSGNTIYF. The chain couples TRBV7-2 to TRBJ1-3; no clear D. Germline CDR1 reads SGHTA; CDR2 reads FQGNSA. V shed 4 bases and J shed 0 bases, with 10 bases lying between them. CDR3 length equals 15 residues.

J is TRBJ2-3 and V is TRBV5-6, with TRBD2 identical over 8 bases. CDR1 and CDR2 from the germline V gene are SGHDT and YYEEEE. Trimming at V came to 2 bases and at J to 0 bases, leaving 2 bases not matched to a gene. This CDR3 contains 15 residues. The chain's CDR3 is CASSLTGGSTDTQYF. The CDR3 DNA reads TGTGCCAGCAGCTTAACGGGGGGGAGCACAGATACGCAGTATTTT.

The chain employs TRBV30 and TRBJ2-5, with TRBD1 as a possible D gene (5 bases). The V gene's germline CDR1 is GTSNPN and CDR2 SVGIG (reference sequence). The V end was cut by 3 bases, the J end by 2 bases, with 10 bases between. This CDR3 spans 13 amino acids. This CDR3 reads CAWSPPGQETQYF. In nucleotides, the CDR3 is TGTGCCTGGAGCCCTCCAGGGCAAGAGACCCAGTACTTC.

CDR3 residues: CASSAGQANQPQHF. The CDR3 region has the DNA TGTGCCAGCAGCGCCGGACAAGCAAATCAGCCCCAGCATTTT. The chain carries TRBV9 and TRBJ1-5; D is perhaps TRBD1 (5 bases). There are 14 residues in the CDR3. The V end was cut by 3 bases, the J end by 4 bases, with 11 bases between. Looked up from germline, CDR1 is SGDLS and CDR2 is YYNGEE. Full variable domain (outside the CDR3, taken from reference TRBV9 and TRBJ1-5): DSGVTQTPKHLITATGQRVTLRCSPRSGDLSVYWYQQSLDQGLQFLIQYYNGEERAKGNILERFSAQQFPDLHSELNLSSLELGDSALYFCASSAGQANQPQHFGDGTRLSIL.

This chain uses TRBV7-9 with TRBJ1-2; 10 positions agree with TRBD1. The V gene end was trimmed by 3 bases and the J gene end by 8 bases; junction bases not matched to a gene: 6. The CDR3 length is 14 residues. The germline V gene encodes CDR1 SEHNR and CDR2 FQNEAQ (reference sequence). CDR3 sequence (DNA): TGTGCCAGCAGCTTGTCGACAGGGGGCGAGGGCTACACCTTC. Its protein is CASSLSTGGEGYTF.